This TCR beta chain emerged from a study of patients and donors after allogeneic stem cell transplantation. TCRdb independently ran MiXCR on the RT-PCR reads; one entry per CDR3 protein. The sample carries some 230,000 distinct CDR3 sequences, over 12% recorded once. This clonotype has ten or more counts. The sequenced sample was blood, either unsorted or a sorted T cell fraction (not recorded which). This receptor was identified in a human donor who was either an allogeneic HSCT recipient or a stem cell or donor lymphocyte infusion donor (not recorded which). It is not recorded whose cells these are; they may come from a transplant donor.

The CDR3 nucleotides are TGTGCCAGCAGTTCCGGGACTAGCGGGAGTTTGTCGTTCTTC. It encodes CASSSGTSGSLSFF. The rearrangement joins TRBV2 to TRBJ2-1; 14 bases align to TRBD2. Germline CDR1 and CDR2: SNHLY and FYNNEI. V dropped 5 bases and J dropped 15; count of bases not matched to a gene: 9. The length of the CDR3 is 14 residues.